These 14 T cell receptor beta chains were sequenced from one sample in a study of neurological immune-mediated disorders (dated by TCRdb to between 2019 and 2020). The library came from 5' RACE. Instrument on record: Illumina HiSeq 2500. TCRdb's own reprocessing of the public reads used fastp at Q25 and MiXCR and kept productive beta chains. All rows with the same CDR3 protein become a single entry with the most common DNA and genes. Here the sample has around 46,000 distinct CDR3 sequences; 1.5% to 2% occur a single time. 2.2% of the sample comes from the top ten. Sequencing was done on a sample of PBMCs. Receptors originate from a woman in her thirties or forties with multiple sclerosis.

This clonotype was found many times. The chain has TRBV5-1 and TRBJ1-1, with no clear D. There are 13 residues in the CDR3. Trimming left V 6 bases short and J 2 bases short, with 11 bases between. The germline gives CDR1 SGHRS, CDR2 YFSETQ. The CDR3 protein is CASNLDGNTEAFF. For the CDR3, the DNA is TGCGCCAGCAATTTGGACGGTAACACTGAAGCTTTCTTT.

This clonotype was recorded at least ten times. V gene TRBV7-2 combines with J gene TRBJ1-2; TRBD1 is a possible D gene (5 bases). This CDR3 has 16 amino acids. The germline V and J ends were trimmed by 2 bases and 4 bases, with 17 bases remaining between them. CDR1 SGHTA and CDR2 FQGNSA come from the germline V gene. CDR3 in amino acids: CASSLFHGAPGYGYTF. The CDR3 DNA follows: TGTGCCAGCAGCTTATTCCATGGGGCCCCTGGCTATGGCTACACCTTC.

This clonotype was counted many times. The chain is built from TRBV20-1 and TRBJ1-3, with a weak D call TRBD1 (5 bases). CDR1 and CDR2 from the germline V gene are DFQATT and SNEGSKA (reference sequence). V lost 2 bases, J lost 0 bases, and 5 bases lay in between. The CDR3 is 13 residues long. CDR3 sequence reads: CSARRGSGNTIYF. The CDR3 nucleotides read TGCAGTGCTAGAAGGGGCTCTGGAAACACCATATATTTT.

CDR3 protein: CASSLAVEGGELFF. The CDR3, as DNA: TGCGCCAGCAGCTTGGCCGTAGAGGGCGGGGAGCTGTTTTTT. The chain joins TRBV5-1 to TRBJ2-2; possible D gene TRBD2, 5 bases. The CDR3 length is 14 residues. Looked up from germline, CDR1 is SGHRS and CDR2 is YFSETQ. Between the trimmed V and J ends, which lost 0 bases and 7 bases, there was a span of 10 bases.

This clonotype was seen many times. The gene calls are TRBV5-1 and TRBJ1-1; D gene uncertain. The CDR3 loop spans 13 amino acids. Germline V gives CDR1 SGHRS, CDR2 YFSETQ. Between the trimmed V and J ends, which lost 3 bases and 0 bases, there was a span of 6 bases. The CDR3 region is CASSSYLNTEAFF. The CDR3, as DNA: TGCGCCAGCAGCTCATACTTGAACACTGAAGCTTTCTTT.

This clonotype showed up many times. The genes are TRBV5-1 and TRBJ2-2; D is possibly TRBD1 (5 bases). V was clipped by 0 bases and J by 4 bases, with 16 bases between them. The CDR3 is made up of 17 amino acids. Per germline, CDR1 SGHRS and CDR2 YFSETQ. CDR3 in DNA: TGCGCCAGCAGCTTGGCCGTCAGGGATGACTTCACCGGGGAGCTGTTTTTT. Protein product: CASSLAVRDDFTGELFF.

In its sample, this clonotype was seen many times. This rearrangement joins TRBV6-6 to TRBJ1-1; D remains unclear. V lost 0 bases and J lost 6, with 8 bases in between. The CDR3 spans 13 residues. Germline values: CDR1 MNHNY, CDR2 SVGAGI (reference sequence). CDR3 DNA sequence: TGTGCCAGCAGTTACTCGGGGTTGCCTGAAGCTTTCTTT. Translated: CASSYSGLPEAFF.

This clonotype was recorded at least ten times. V usage is TRBV3-1 and J usage is TRBJ1-2, with D unclear. The CDR3 has 13 amino acids. Germline V gene data show CDR1 as LGHDT and CDR2 as YNNKEL (reference sequence). Trimming took off 0 bases at V and 7 bases at J, with 9 bases between the two ends. CDR3 sequence reads: CASSQDAVGGYTF. The DNA for the CDR3 is TGTGCCAGCAGCCAAGACGCGGTGGGTGGCTACACCTTC.

The sample holds many counts of this clonotype. The chain joins TRBV11-2 to TRBJ2-3; D is possibly TRBD2 (7 bases). Germline values: CDR1 SGHAT, CDR2 FQNNGV. This CDR3 spans 16 amino acids. Trimming removed 8 bases at V and 2 bases at J, with 20 bases between. CDR3 sequence: CASGGARTPLTDTQYF. The DNA of the CDR3 is TGTGCCAGCGGGGGGGCACGCACCCCACTCACAGATACGCAGTATTTT.

The sample holds many counts of this clonotype. The chain recombines TRBV5-1 with TRBJ1-1, with 10 nucleotides matching TRBD1. This CDR3 spans 15 amino acids. After removal of 4 bases from V and 6 bases from J, the junction contained 9 bases not matched to a gene. Germline loops: CDR1 SGHRS, CDR2 YFSETQ. The CDR3 bases are TGCGCCAGCAGCACGGGACAGGGGCAGTATGCTGAAGCTTTCTTT. Amino acid sequence: CASSTGQGQYAEAFF.

This clonotype was seen ten or more times. V gene TRBV7-8 combines with J gene TRBJ1-2; no clear D gene. Trimming cost V 1 base and J 1 base, with 7 bases left between them. The CDR3 runs 14 residues. Germline CDR1 and CDR2: SGHVS and FQNEAQ. The CDR3 region is CASSLVQSNYGYTF. The CDR3 region has the DNA TGTGCCAGCAGCTTAGTCCAGAGTAACTATGGCTACACCTTC.

This clonotype has a count of ten or more. The chain recombines TRBV7-9 with TRBJ1-3; D unclear. The germline gives CDR1 SEHNR, CDR2 FQNEAQ (reference sequence). Trimming took 4 bases from V and 3 from J, leaving 4 bases between them. The CDR3 runs to 12 residues. This chain's CDR3 is CASSSGGNTIYF. In nucleotides, the CDR3 is TGTGCCAGCAGCTCGGGTGGAAACACCATATATTTT.

This clonotype was recorded at least ten times. V is TRBV7-9 and J is TRBJ2-1, with 11 bases fitting TRBD2. The V gene's germline CDR1 is SEHNR and CDR2 FQNEAQ (reference sequence). V was clipped by 3 bases and J by 5 bases; unmatched bases: 3. The CDR3 is made up of 15 amino acids. The CDR3 bases are TGTGCCAGCAGCTTCCGTAGCGGGGGGGACAATGAGCAGTTCTTC. Protein sequence: CASSFRSGGDNEQFF.

This clonotype was seen at least ten times. V usage is TRBV20-1 and J usage is TRBJ2-7, with D maybe TRBD1 (5 bases). Germline V lookup: CDR1 DFQATT, CDR2 SNEGSKA (reference sequence). Trimming removed 5 bases at V and 2 bases at J, with 16 bases between. The CDR3 is 14 residues long. The CDR3 DNA reads as TGCAGTGCTCCTGACAGCTCAAAACCCTACGAGCAGTACTTC. It is translated as CSAPDSSKPYEQYF.